What follows is one TCR beta chain and its context. All enrollees were about 18 to 90 years old and from 24 US areas. Participant-reported clinical history was the basis for cohort assignment. Assay used: immunoSEQ multiplex PCR; TCRdb lists only in-frame clones, some missing. The repertoire has approximately 450,000 clones, around 87% of them found once; the top ten carry 0.95% to 1.2%. This specimen belongs to a study of blood T cell repertoires in COVID-19. The wider study: T cells, B-cell-depleted T cells, or PBMCs provided the cDNA or gDNA that served as material.

The V end was cut by 7 bases, the J end by 1 base, with 14 bases between. This CDR3 has 15 residues. Germline lookup yields CDR1 SNHLY and CDR2 FYNNEI. The sequencing input was PBMCs or T cells enriched from blood (not recorded which). This receptor was taken from a man aged 25 to 40 who had recovered from COVID-19. The gene calls are TRBV2 and TRBJ2-1; the D gene is possibly TRBD2 (6 bases). The CDR3 loop reads CASTEGMNSYNEQFF. CDR3 DNA sequence: TGTGCCAGCACGGAGGGTATGAATTCCTACAATGAGCAGTTCTTC.